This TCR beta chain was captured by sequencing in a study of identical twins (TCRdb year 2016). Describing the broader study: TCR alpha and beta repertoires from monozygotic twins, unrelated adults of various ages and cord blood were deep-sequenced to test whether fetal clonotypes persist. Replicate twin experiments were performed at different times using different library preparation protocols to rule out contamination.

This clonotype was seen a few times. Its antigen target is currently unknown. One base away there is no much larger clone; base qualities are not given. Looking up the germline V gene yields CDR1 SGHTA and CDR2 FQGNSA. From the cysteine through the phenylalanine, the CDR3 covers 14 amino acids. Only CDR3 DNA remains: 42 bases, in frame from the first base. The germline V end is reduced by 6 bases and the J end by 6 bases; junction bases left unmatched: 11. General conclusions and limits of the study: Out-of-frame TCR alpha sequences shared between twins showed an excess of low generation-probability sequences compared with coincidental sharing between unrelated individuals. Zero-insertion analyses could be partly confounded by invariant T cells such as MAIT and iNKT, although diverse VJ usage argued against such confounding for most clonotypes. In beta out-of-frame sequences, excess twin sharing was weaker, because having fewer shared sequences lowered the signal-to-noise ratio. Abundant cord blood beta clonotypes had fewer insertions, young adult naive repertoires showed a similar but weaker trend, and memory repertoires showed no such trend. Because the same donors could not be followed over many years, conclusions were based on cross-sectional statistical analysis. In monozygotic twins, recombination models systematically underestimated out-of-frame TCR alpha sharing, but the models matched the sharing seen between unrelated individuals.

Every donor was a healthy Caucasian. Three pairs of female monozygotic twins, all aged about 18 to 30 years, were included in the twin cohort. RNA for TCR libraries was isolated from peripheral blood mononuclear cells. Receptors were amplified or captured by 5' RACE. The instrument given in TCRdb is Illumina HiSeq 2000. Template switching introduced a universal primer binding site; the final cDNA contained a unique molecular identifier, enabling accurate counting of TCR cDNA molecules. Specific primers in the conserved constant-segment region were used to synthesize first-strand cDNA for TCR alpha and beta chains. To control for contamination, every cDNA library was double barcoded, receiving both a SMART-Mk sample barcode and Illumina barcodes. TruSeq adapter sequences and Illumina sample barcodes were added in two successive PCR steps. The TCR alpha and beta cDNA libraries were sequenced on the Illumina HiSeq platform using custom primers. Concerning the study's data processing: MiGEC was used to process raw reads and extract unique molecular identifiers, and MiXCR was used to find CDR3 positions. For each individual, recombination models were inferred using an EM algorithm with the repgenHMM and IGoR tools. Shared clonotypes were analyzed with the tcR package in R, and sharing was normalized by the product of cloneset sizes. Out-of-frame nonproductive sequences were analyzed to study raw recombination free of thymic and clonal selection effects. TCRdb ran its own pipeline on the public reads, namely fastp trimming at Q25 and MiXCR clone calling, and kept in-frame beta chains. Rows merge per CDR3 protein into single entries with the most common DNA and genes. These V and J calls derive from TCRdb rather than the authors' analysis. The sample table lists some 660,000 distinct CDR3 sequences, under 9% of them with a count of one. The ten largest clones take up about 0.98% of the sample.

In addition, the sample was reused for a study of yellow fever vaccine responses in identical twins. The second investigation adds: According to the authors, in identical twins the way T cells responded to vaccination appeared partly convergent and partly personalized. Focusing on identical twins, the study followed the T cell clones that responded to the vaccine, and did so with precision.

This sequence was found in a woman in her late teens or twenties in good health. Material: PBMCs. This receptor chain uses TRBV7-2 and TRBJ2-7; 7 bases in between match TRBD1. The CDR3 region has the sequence CASRMGRGKLEQYF. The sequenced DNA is TGTGCCAGCAGAATGGGCAGGGGGAAACTCGAGCAGTACTTC.